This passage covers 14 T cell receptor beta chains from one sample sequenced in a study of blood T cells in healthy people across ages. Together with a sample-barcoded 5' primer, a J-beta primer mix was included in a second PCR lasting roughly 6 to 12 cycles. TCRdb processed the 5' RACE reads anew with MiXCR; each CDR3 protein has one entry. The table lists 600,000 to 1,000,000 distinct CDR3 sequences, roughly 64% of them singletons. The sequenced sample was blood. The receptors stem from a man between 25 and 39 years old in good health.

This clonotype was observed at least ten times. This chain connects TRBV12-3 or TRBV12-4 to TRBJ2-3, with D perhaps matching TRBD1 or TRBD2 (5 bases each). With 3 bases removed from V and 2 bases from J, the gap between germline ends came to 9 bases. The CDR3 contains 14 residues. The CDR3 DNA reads TGTGCCAGCAGTTTGGCCGGGGCCACAGATACGCAGTATTTT. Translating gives CASSLAGATDTQYF.

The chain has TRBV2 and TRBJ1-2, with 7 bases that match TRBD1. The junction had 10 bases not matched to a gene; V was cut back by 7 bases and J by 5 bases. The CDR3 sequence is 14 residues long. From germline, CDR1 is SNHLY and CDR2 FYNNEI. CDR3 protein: CASTEGGTEYGYTF. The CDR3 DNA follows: TGTGCCAGCACCGAGGGTGGGACAGAGTATGGCTACACCTTC.

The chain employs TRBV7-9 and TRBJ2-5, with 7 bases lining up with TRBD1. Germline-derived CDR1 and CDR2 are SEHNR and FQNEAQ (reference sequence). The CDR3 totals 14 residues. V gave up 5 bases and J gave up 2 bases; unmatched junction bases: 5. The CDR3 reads CASSETGRQETQYF. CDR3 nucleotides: TGTGCCAGCAGCGAGACAGGGCGGCAAGAGACCCAGTACTTC. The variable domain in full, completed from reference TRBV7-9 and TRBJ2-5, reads DTGVSQNPRHKITKRGQNVTFRCDPISEHNRLYWYRQTLGQGPEFLTYFQNEAQLEKSRLLSDRFSAERPKGSFSTLEIQRTEQGDSAMYLCASSETGRQETQYFGPGTRLLVL.

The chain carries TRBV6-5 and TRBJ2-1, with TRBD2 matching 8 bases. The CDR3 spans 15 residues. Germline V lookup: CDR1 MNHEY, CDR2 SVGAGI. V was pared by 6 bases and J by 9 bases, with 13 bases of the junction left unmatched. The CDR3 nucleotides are TGTGCCAGCAGCCCCGGACGAGCGGGAGCCGGTGAGCAGTTCTTC. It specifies CASSPGRAGAGEQFF.

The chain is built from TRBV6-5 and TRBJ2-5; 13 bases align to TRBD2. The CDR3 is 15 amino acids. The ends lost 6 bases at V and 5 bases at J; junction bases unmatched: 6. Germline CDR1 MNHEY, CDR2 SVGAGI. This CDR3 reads CASRLAGGPRETQYF. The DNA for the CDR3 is TGTGCCAGCAGACTAGCGGGAGGGCCTCGGGAGACCCAGTACTTC.

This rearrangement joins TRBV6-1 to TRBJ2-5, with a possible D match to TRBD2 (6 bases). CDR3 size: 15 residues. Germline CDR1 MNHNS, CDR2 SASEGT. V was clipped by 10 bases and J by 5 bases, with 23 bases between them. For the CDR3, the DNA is TGTGCCATCAACCAGGCGGGATTCGGGGTGGAGACCCAGTACTTC. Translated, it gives CAINQAGFGVETQYF.

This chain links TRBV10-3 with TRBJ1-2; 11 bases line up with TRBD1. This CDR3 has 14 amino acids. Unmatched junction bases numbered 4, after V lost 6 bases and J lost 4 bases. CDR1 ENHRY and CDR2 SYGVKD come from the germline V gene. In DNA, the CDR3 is TGTGCCATCAGCGAGGGACAGGGGGTCTATGGCTACACCTTC. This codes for CAISEGQGVYGYTF.

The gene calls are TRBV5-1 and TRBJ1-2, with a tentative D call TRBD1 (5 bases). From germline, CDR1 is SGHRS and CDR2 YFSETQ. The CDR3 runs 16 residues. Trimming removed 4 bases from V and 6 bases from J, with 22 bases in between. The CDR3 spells CASSDGYGTHFDGYTF. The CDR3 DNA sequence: TGCGCCAGCAGCGACGGCTACGGGACCCACTTTGATGGCTACACCTTC. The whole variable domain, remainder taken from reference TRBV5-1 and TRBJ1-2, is KAGVTQTPRYLIKTRGQQVTLSCSPISGHRSVSWYQQTPGQGLQFLFEYFSETQRNKGNFPGRFSGRQFSNSRSEMNVSTLELGDSALYLCASSDGYGTHFDGYTFGSGTRLTVV.

The CDR3 sequence: CASSHRGRDEQFF. Written as DNA, the CDR3 is TGTGCCAGCAGTCACAGGGGCCGGGATGAGCAGTTCTTC. The J gene is TRBJ2-1, the V gene TRBV12-3 or TRBV12-4, with TRBD1 identical over 7 bases. V gave up 5 bases and J gave up 8 bases; unmatched junction bases: 6. The CDR3 contains 13 residues.

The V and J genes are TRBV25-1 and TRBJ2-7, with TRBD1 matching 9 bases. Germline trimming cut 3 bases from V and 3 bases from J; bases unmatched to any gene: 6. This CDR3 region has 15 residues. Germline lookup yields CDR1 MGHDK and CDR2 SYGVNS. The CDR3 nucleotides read TGTGCCAGCAGTGAGCTGACAGGGGGGAACTACGAGCAGTACTTC. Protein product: CASSELTGGNYEQYF.

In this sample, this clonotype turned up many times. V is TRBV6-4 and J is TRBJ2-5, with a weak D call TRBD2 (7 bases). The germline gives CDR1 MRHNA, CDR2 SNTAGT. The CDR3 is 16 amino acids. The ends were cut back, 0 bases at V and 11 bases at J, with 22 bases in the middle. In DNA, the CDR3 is TGTGCCAGCAGTGACTCGGCGGGTCGGGGGGCTAATGAGCAGTACTTC. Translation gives CASSDSAGRGANEQYF.

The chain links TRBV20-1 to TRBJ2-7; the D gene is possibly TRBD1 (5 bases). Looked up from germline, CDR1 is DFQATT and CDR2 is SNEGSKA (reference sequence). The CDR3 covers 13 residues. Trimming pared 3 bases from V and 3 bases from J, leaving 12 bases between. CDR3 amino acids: CSASLGANYEQYF. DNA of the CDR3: TGCAGTGCTAGCCTAGGGGCAAACTACGAGCAGTACTTC.

The CDR3 protein is CASSPRLAGGPQETQYF. CDR3 nucleotides: TGTGCCAGCAGCCCACGGCTAGCGGGGGGGCCCCAAGAGACCCAGTACTTC. The chain is built from TRBV7-9 and TRBJ2-4, with 12 bases lining up with TRBD2. The J call may be incorrect, as the DNA end agrees better with TRBJ2-5. CDR3 length: 17 amino acids. Germline values: CDR1 SEHNR, CDR2 FQNEAQ (reference sequence).

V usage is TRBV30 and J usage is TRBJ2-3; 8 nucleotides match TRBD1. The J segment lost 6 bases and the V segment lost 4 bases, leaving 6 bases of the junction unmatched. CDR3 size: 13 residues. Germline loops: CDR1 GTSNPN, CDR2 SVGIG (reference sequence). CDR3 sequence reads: CAWIRQGWDTQYF. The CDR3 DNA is TGTGCCTGGATTCGACAGGGGTGGGATACGCAGTATTTT. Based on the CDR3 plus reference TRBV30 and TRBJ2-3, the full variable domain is SQTIHQWPATLVQPVGSPLSLECTVEGTSNPNLYWYRQAAGRGLQLLFYSVGIGQISSEVPQNLSASRPQDRQFILSSKKLLLSDSGFYLCAWIRQGWDTQYFGPGTRLTVL.